Listed below are T cell receptor beta chains from one sample, sequenced in a study of cytotoxic CD8 clonotypes in ibrutinib-treated CLL. Sequencing was performed with immunoSEQ multiplex PCR; in TCRdb, only in-frame clones are kept and a portion is missing. The data contain about 200,000 clones, 60% to 80% of them singletons. The sequenced sample was PBMCs, obtained after 12 months of ibrutinib treatment. The receptors derive from a human donor with chronic lymphocytic leukemia. The CDR3 runs from the conserved cysteine through the conserved F or W. Each record gives: clone size, J gene, V gene, D gene, CDR3 DNA, CDR3 protein. A D gene is named only where the DNA matches it firmly. Expanded clones get a size class; other rows say once, few or many, or leave the size out.

clone_size: .; j_call: TRBJ1-4; v_call: TRBV5-1; d_call: .; cdr3_nt: TGCGCCAGCAGCTTCAGGGCATCTAATGAAAAACTGTTTTTT; cdr3_aa: CASSFRASNEKLFF
clone_size: .; j_call: TRBJ1-3; v_call: TRBV5-1; d_call: .; cdr3_nt: TGTGCCAGCAGCCTCGGACAGCTAGGAAACACCATATATTTT; cdr3_aa: CASSLGQLGNTIYF
clone_size: .; j_call: TRBJ1-1; v_call: TRBV29-1; d_call: .; cdr3_nt: TGCAGCGTTGAAGATCTTTGGGGGAAGACTGAAGCTTTCTTT; cdr3_aa: CSVEDLWGKTEAFF
clone_size: .; j_call: TRBJ2-7; v_call: TRBV7-9; d_call: TRBD1; cdr3_nt: TGTGCCAGCAGCCGAACCCCCAGGGGGCGCGGGTACGAGCAGTACTTC; cdr3_aa: CASSRTPRGRGYEQYF
clone_size: .; j_call: TRBJ2-3; v_call: TRBV18; d_call: TRBD1; cdr3_nt: TGTGCCAGCTCACCTTCCCGGGACAGGGGAACGCAGTATTTT; cdr3_aa: CASSPSRDRGTQYF
clone_size: .; j_call: TRBJ2-7; v_call: TRBV11-2; d_call: .; cdr3_nt: TGTGCCAGCAGCTTAGCGCCCGAGCAGTACTTC; cdr3_aa: CASSLAPEQYF
clone_size: .; j_call: TRBJ1-3; v_call: TRBV30; d_call: .; cdr3_nt: TGTGCCTGGAGCGTGATCTCTGGAAACACCATATATTTT; cdr3_aa: CAWSVISGNTIYF
clone_size: once; j_call: TRBJ1-1; v_call: TRBV30; d_call: .; cdr3_nt: TGTGCCTGGAATAAGGGGTGGAGAGCGAACACTGAAGCTTTCTTT; cdr3_aa: CAWNKGWRANTEAFF
clone_size: .; j_call: TRBJ2-3; v_call: TRBV5-1; d_call: TRBD1; cdr3_nt: TGCGCCAGCAGCATCCCCGGGACAGGCGCAGATACGCAGTATTTT; cdr3_aa: CASSIPGTGADTQYF
clone_size: .; j_call: TRBJ1-2; v_call: TRBV6-1; d_call: TRBD1; cdr3_nt: TGTGCCAGCAGTGAAGGTCAGGGGGCGAGGTATGGCTACACCTTC; cdr3_aa: CASSEGQGARYGYTF
clone_size: .; j_call: TRBJ1-1; v_call: TRBV5-1; d_call: .; cdr3_nt: TGCGCCAGCAGCTACAAGGGCGAGGAAGCTTTCTTT; cdr3_aa: CASSYKGEEAFF
clone_size: .; j_call: TRBJ2-5; v_call: TRBV5-4; d_call: TRBD2; cdr3_nt: TGTGCCAGCAGCTTGATCCGCGGGGGGGCTCAAGAGACCCAGTACTTC; cdr3_aa: CASSLIRGGAQETQYF
clone_size: few; j_call: TRBJ1-5; v_call: TRBV7-2; d_call: .; cdr3_nt: TGTGCCAGCAGCCCTTGGAGCAGTAGCAATCAGCCCCAGCATTTT; cdr3_aa: CASSPWSSSNQPQHF
clone_size: .; j_call: TRBJ1-5; v_call: TRBV7-2; d_call: .; cdr3_nt: TGTGCCAGCAGCTTAGATAAGGGGTATCAGCCCCAGCATTTT; cdr3_aa: CASSLDKGYQPQHF
clone_size: .; j_call: TRBJ2-7; v_call: TRBV2; d_call: .; cdr3_nt: TGTGCCAGCAGTGAAGCGCTTCAAACAGGGAGCTACGAGCAGTACTTC; cdr3_aa: CASSEALQTGSYEQYF
clone_size: .; j_call: TRBJ2-5; v_call: TRBV5-1; d_call: TRBD2; cdr3_nt: TGCGCCAGCAGCTTGGCCTTACTAGGCGGGGGGGCCCCCCAAGAGACCCAGTACTTC; cdr3_aa: CASSLALLGGGAPQETQYF
clone_size: .; j_call: TRBJ2-5; v_call: TRBV4-1; d_call: TRBD2; cdr3_nt: TGCGCCAGCAGCCAAGGGAAAATTAGCGGGGGACAGGAGACCCAGTACTTC; cdr3_aa: CASSQGKISGGQETQYF
clone_size: .; j_call: TRBJ2-1; v_call: TRBV2; d_call: .; cdr3_nt: TGTGCCAGCAGACAGGGTAGCAATGAGCAGTTCTTC; cdr3_aa: CASRQGSNEQFF
clone_size: .; j_call: TRBJ2-1; v_call: TRBV9; d_call: TRBD1; cdr3_nt: TGTGCCAGCAGCGCGACAGGGGTCGAGCAGTTCTTC; cdr3_aa: CASSATGVEQFF
clone_size: .; j_call: TRBJ2-1; v_call: TRBV4-1; d_call: .; cdr3_nt: TGCGCCAGCAGCCAAGCCAGGGAGCAGTTCTTC; cdr3_aa: CASSQAREQFF
clone_size: .; j_call: TRBJ1-6; v_call: TRBV4-2; d_call: TRBD1; cdr3_nt: TGTGCCAGCAGCCATACCGCTGGCCAGGGGGAATCACCCCTCCACTTT; cdr3_aa: CASSHTAGQGESPLHF
clone_size: .; j_call: TRBJ2-2; v_call: TRBV2; d_call: .; cdr3_nt: TGTGCCAGCAGTGAAGGGGGCAGGGGCGGGGAGCTGTTTTTT; cdr3_aa: CASSEGGRGGELFF
clone_size: .; j_call: TRBJ1-3; v_call: TRBV5-6; d_call: .; cdr3_nt: TGTGCCAGCAGCTTGGTGGCGGCTGGAAACACCATATATTTT; cdr3_aa: CASSLVAAGNTIYF
clone_size: .; j_call: TRBJ2-3; v_call: TRBV5-1; d_call: .; cdr3_nt: TGCGCCAGCACCCCCTCGGACTTTACGCACGCAGATACGCAGTATTTT; cdr3_aa: CASTPSDFTHADTQYF
clone_size: .; j_call: TRBJ1-1; v_call: TRBV27; d_call: .; cdr3_nt: TGTGCCAGCAGTGGGGGTGGGACCGTCCAGAACACTGAAGCTTTCTTT; cdr3_aa: CASSGGGTVQNTEAFF
clone_size: .; j_call: TRBJ2-5; v_call: TRBV28; d_call: TRBD2; cdr3_nt: TGTGCCACCTCTTCCCCCCTGGCGCGGGAGACGGAGACCCAGTACTTC; cdr3_aa: CATSSPLARETETQYF
clone_size: few; j_call: TRBJ1-1; v_call: TRBV7-3; d_call: .; cdr3_nt: TGTGCCAGCAGCTTAGCCCCGAACACTGAAGCTTTCTTT; cdr3_aa: CASSLAPNTEAFF
clone_size: .; j_call: TRBJ1-2; v_call: TRBV19; d_call: .; cdr3_nt: TGTGCCAGTAGTATATCAAGGAGCAACTATGGCTACACCTTC; cdr3_aa: CASSISRSNYGYTF
clone_size: few; j_call: TRBJ1-1; v_call: TRBV7-9; d_call: .; cdr3_nt: TGTGCCAGCAGCTTAGCAATGAACACTGAAGCTTTCTTT; cdr3_aa: CASSLAMNTEAFF
clone_size: few; j_call: TRBJ1-2; v_call: TRBV9; d_call: TRBD1; cdr3_nt: TGTGCCAGCAGCCCCAGCACTGGGACAGCCTATGGCTACACCTTC; cdr3_aa: CASSPSTGTAYGYTF
clone_size: .; j_call: TRBJ1-3; v_call: TRBV6-5; d_call: .; cdr3_nt: TGTGCCAGCAGTTACTCGACCAGGGGTGGAAACACCATATATTTT; cdr3_aa: CASSYSTRGGNTIYF
clone_size: .; j_call: TRBJ2-1; v_call: TRBV18; d_call: TRBD2; cdr3_nt: TGTGCCAGCTCACCACGAGACGGGGGGGCTTGGTACAATGAGCAGTTCTTC; cdr3_aa: CASSPRDGGAWYNEQFF
clone_size: .; j_call: TRBJ2-1; v_call: TRBV19; d_call: TRBD2; cdr3_nt: TGTGCCAGTAGTTCTCAGACTAGCGGAGATAATGAGCAGTTCTTC; cdr3_aa: CASSSQTSGDNEQFF
clone_size: .; j_call: TRBJ2-7; v_call: TRBV4-1; d_call: .; cdr3_nt: TGCGCCAGCAGGCCTCTTGGAGCCCGGAGCGAGCAGTACTTC; cdr3_aa: CASRPLGARSEQYF
clone_size: .; j_call: TRBJ1-4; v_call: TRBV28; d_call: TRBD1; cdr3_nt: TGTGCCAGCAGTTTAGAGGACAGGGAGGATGAAAAACTGTTTTTT; cdr3_aa: CASSLEDREDEKLFF
clone_size: .; j_call: TRBJ2-7; v_call: TRBV6-1; d_call: TRBD2; cdr3_nt: TGTGCCGCGAAGCTAGCGGGCAACTCCTACGAGCAGTACTTC; cdr3_aa: CAAKLAGNSYEQYF
clone_size: .; j_call: TRBJ1-2; v_call: TRBV28; d_call: .; cdr3_nt: TGTGCCATCCCGGGAGGGGTTGATGGCTACACCTTC; cdr3_aa: CAIPGGVDGYTF
clone_size: .; j_call: TRBJ2-7; v_call: TRBV9; d_call: .; cdr3_nt: TGTGCCAGCAGCGTGACTCCGGATCTAACCTACGAGCAGTACTTC; cdr3_aa: CASSVTPDLTYEQYF
clone_size: many; j_call: TRBJ1-6; v_call: TRBV4-1; d_call: .; cdr3_nt: TGCGCCAGCAGCCAAGGGAGCTCCTATAATTCACCCCTCCACTTT; cdr3_aa: CASSQGSSYNSPLHF
clone_size: few; j_call: TRBJ1-4; v_call: TRBV29-1; d_call: TRBD1; cdr3_nt: TGCAGCGTTTCCGGGACAGGGACTGAAAAACTGTTTTTT; cdr3_aa: CSVSGTGTEKLFF
clone_size: few; j_call: TRBJ2-1; v_call: TRBV2; d_call: .; cdr3_nt: TGTGCCAGCAGCCGACAGGAGAAGCAGTTCTTC; cdr3_aa: CASSRQEKQFF
clone_size: .; j_call: TRBJ2-1; v_call: TRBV7-6; d_call: .; cdr3_nt: TGTGCGTCAGCGGCTCATCCCTCCTACAATGAGCAGTTCTTC; cdr3_aa: CASAAHPSYNEQFF
clone_size: .; j_call: TRBJ1-6; v_call: TRBV9; d_call: TRBD1; cdr3_nt: TGTGCCAGCAGTCTTGGGACAGTCGATTCACCCCTCCACTTT; cdr3_aa: CASSLGTVDSPLHF
clone_size: .; j_call: TRBJ2-7; v_call: TRBV5-5; d_call: TRBD2; cdr3_nt: TGTGCCAGCAGCCGCTACGGACTAGCTGTCTCGGGGAGGTACGAGCAGTACTTC; cdr3_aa: CASSRYGLAVSGRYEQYF
clone_size: .; j_call: TRBJ1-6; v_call: TRBV6-1; d_call: .; cdr3_nt: TGTGCCAGCAGTGAGGACGGAAGAAATTCACCCCTCCACTTT; cdr3_aa: CASSEDGRNSPLHF
clone_size: .; j_call: TRBJ1-3; v_call: TRBV4-1; d_call: .; cdr3_nt: TGCGCCAGCAGCCAAGAGAGCACAGGGCCAGGTGGAAACACCATATATTTT; cdr3_aa: CASSQESTGPGGNTIYF